Sequencing of this T cell receptor beta chain was carried out in a study of blood T cell repertoires in COVID-19. As for the study in general: PBMCs, B-cell-depleted T cells, or T cells provided the cDNA or gDNA that made up the material.

The age range of participants was 18 to 89 years, with residence in about 25 US areas. Which cohort a participant joined came from the clinical history participants gave. Either two negative PCRs, clearance, or symptom resolution qualified Cohort 3 donors as recovered. The CDR3 sequence is 13 residues long. The germline CDR1 and CDR2 sequences are KGHSH and LQKENI. The trim removed 6 bases at V and 12 bases at J, leaving 13 bases unmatched. TCRdb keeps only in-frame clones here, not all; method: immunoSEQ multiplex PCR. Of 180,000 or so clones in the sample, over 65% were seen once. The TCR was taken from a woman between 50 and 59 years old who had recovered from COVID-19. This rearrangement joins TRBV18 to TRBJ1-1; 7 bases fit TRBD1. Material for sequencing was PBMCs or T cells enriched from blood (not recorded which). DNA of the CDR3: TGTGCCAGCTCCCCTGGGGACAGCCAGTGGTCTTTCTTT. Translation: CASSPGDSQWSFF.